This is a list of T cell receptor beta chains from one sample in a study of T-cell reconstitution after alpha-beta-depleted transplantation in children. TCRdb itself ran the PCR reads through MiXCR, one entry per CDR3 protein. The repertoire holds around 450,000 distinct CDR3 sequences, around 16% seen once, with approximately 28% in the top ten. Material: PBMCs, mostly from graft donor cells, obtained 360 days after TCRalphabeta/CD19-depleted stem cell transplant. All receptors come from a boy in the first two years of life who had a stem cell transplant for Wiskott-Aldrich syndrome, so the T cells may come from the graft donor. CDR3s include the opening cysteine and the closing phenylalanine or tryptophan. For some rows the clone size is stated as once, few or many, or as a class when expanded; others skip it.

>TRBJ2-1|TRBV4-1|-
CASSQVRDFNEQFF
>TRBJ1-2|TRBV4-2|-
CASSQEGSGGYYGYTF
>TRBJ2-5|TRBV29-1|-
CSVATSSPETQYF
>TRBJ1-2|TRBV12-3/TRBV12-4|few
CASSLRQDVAGYTF
>TRBJ1-1|TRBV5-1|-
CASSLGTGILNTEAFF
>TRBJ2-5|TRBV4-2|once
CASSLPSPPGENFWTQYF
>TRBJ2-7|TRBV14|few
CASSQGPGTSGYEQYF
>TRBJ2-5|TRBV29-1|few
CSLRGGAWGASSETQYF
>TRBJ2-5|TRBV20-1|-
CSARSGNGETQYF
>TRBJ1-3|TRBV3-1|few
CASSQIGQGPSGNTIYF
>TRBJ2-1|TRBV6-5|few
CASSYSGGRLAGHEQFF
>TRBJ2-1|TRBV2|-
CASSPYYGTSGRAEQFF
>TRBJ2-6|TRBV12-3/TRBV12-4|many
CASSFLQGSGANVLTF
>TRBJ1-5|TRBV7-2|many
CASSLVPGGGANQPQHF
>TRBJ2-5|TRBV4-1|-
CASSQAMTSGEETQYF
>TRBJ2-2|TRBV9|few
CASSVSGLANGELFF
>TRBJ2-7|TRBV29-1|few
CSARPGTGDEQYF
>TRBJ2-3|TRBV7-2|-
CASSLARLSTDTQYF
>TRBJ2-6|TRBV27|few
CASRRAGANVLTF
>TRBJ2-2|TRBV5-1|few
CASSLDLRWSTGELFF
>TRBJ2-7|TRBV7-9|-
CASSPLTRGIYEQYF
>TRBJ2-5|TRBV3-1|-
CASSRSGTATQYF
>TRBJ2-5|TRBV6-5|few
CASSSGLAVHQETQYF
>TRBJ2-1|TRBV29-1|few
CSVRTGWNEQFF
>TRBJ2-7|TRBV4-3|few
CASSKGGDRAYEQYF
>TRBJ2-7|TRBV7-9|-
CASSLGWGQGWYEQYF
>TRBJ2-7|TRBV18|-
CASSPTGQGPLYEQYF
>TRBJ2-1|TRBV5-6|-
CASRIVGFYNEQFF
>TRBJ2-3|TRBV12-3/TRBV12-4|-
CASSLGPFYAGGPASRADTQYF
>TRBJ2-3|TRBV29-1|-
CSVNGVTQYF
>TRBJ2-2|TRBV11-2|-
CASSLVGGRNTGELFF
>TRBJ1-2|TRBV29-1|-
CSVGTPNYGYTF
>TRBJ2-1|TRBV5-1|many
CASSTDRAGEQFF
>TRBJ2-6|TRBV20-1|-
CSARPIKHRLSGANVLTF
>TRBJ2-2|TRBV29-1|few
CSVVPAASGTGELFF
>TRBJ2-7|TRBV18|-
CASSPRDIYIYEQYF
>TRBJ2-2|TRBV12-3/TRBV12-4|-
CASSRGQEDTGELFF
>TRBJ2-7|TRBV19|-
CASSILRGDEQYF
>TRBJ2-7|TRBV7-2|-
CASSRQGTSSYEQYF
>TRBJ1-1|TRBV12-3/TRBV12-4|few
CASSLKGRGTEAFF
>TRBJ2-7|TRBV12-3/TRBV12-4|few
CASSLGGRDEQYF
>TRBJ2-7|TRBV6-2/TRBV6-3|-
CASSYHRGLYEQYF
>TRBJ2-1|TRBV11-3|few
CASTLMGGYNEQFF
>TRBJ2-4|TRBV11-2|-
CASSWGSSGRKNIQYF
>TRBJ1-1|TRBV9|few
CASSNGWTEAFF
>TRBJ2-7|TRBV20-1|-
CSARDLVSGVAIHEQYF
>TRBJ2-6|TRBV7-8|many
CASSLNRMPGANVLTF
>TRBJ2-7|TRBV29-1|few
CSVVFQKAGYEQYF
>TRBJ2-1|TRBV7-9|-
CASSTRDEQFF
>TRBJ2-7|TRBV4-1|-
CASSQDFPTSRTYEQYF
>TRBJ2-7|TRBV11-2|-
CASSDTGWDYEQYF
>TRBJ2-5|TRBV10-3|-
CAISGGSQETQYF
>TRBJ2-7|TRBV12-3/TRBV12-4|-
CASSSGRTDEQYF
>TRBJ1-1|TRBV7-2|-
CASSLARRGVGRQGEAFF
>TRBJ2-3|TRBV10-3|few
CAISEWTSGSDTQYF